This T cell receptor beta chain appears in the sequencing data of a study of T cell responses to AZD1222 COVID-19 vaccine. Across the study: Second-dose schedules of about 4 or about 12 weeks were combined. Study results and caveats: Dominant CD4 TCR responses targeted spike regions 160-218 and 743-854.

The table came from immunoSEQ multiplex PCR; TCRdb's copy has only in-frame clones and leaves some out. The table records over 150,000 clones, 90% of them present only once. Germline lookup yields CDR1 SGHVS and CDR2 FQNEAQ. V shed 3 bases and J shed 7 bases, with 9 bases lying between them. The CDR3 length is 12 residues. As concerns this clone: The antigen is not known.

Sequenced material: peripheral blood, taken on day 0 of AZD1222 vaccination. The sequence derives from an adult in good health. The V gene is TRBV7-8, the J gene TRBJ1-1; possibly TRBD1 for D (5 bases). CDR3 bases: TGTGCCAGCAGCTTTTCCAGGGATGAAGCTTTCTTT. It is translated as CASSFSRDEAFF.